Each of the 27 T cell receptor beta chains below was sequenced from the same sample in a study of blood T cell repertoires in COVID-19 (dated by TCRdb to the early 2020s). The protocol used for the library was the immunoSEQ multiplex PCR assay. The immuneACCESS repertoire file appears here via TCRdb, limited to in-frame rearrangements. These files lack a portion of the clones; in checked studies, under half of the deficit traces to unresolved V genes, and the cause of the others is not known. The sample data list about 190,000 clones, and 78% of these were observed just once. The top ten constitute 2.5% to 3% of the sample. Material for sequencing was peripheral blood. These TCRs come from a woman older than 75 with active or convalescent COVID-19.

This sequence joins TRBV5-6 and TRBJ2-2; D call uncertain. The length of the CDR3 is 15 residues. Looked up from germline, CDR1 is SGHDT and CDR2 is YYEEEE. The germline V and J ends were trimmed by 2 bases and 0 bases, with 8 bases remaining between them. For the CDR3, the DNA is TGTGCCAGCAGCTTCACTCATACGAACACCGGGGAGCTGTTTTTT. Protein: CASSFTHTNTGELFF.

The V and J genes are TRBV27 and TRBJ1-6; 7 bases are shared with TRBD1. CDR1 MNHEY and CDR2 SMNVEV come from the germline V gene (reference sequence). After removal of 1 base from V and 7 bases from J, the junction contained 7 bases not matched to a gene. This CDR3 contains 16 residues. CDR3 nucleotide sequence: TGTGCCAGCAGTTTATGGATTGGGACAGAGAATTCACCCCTCCACTTT. Amino acids: CASSLWIGTENSPLHF.

This chain links TRBV7-6 with TRBJ1-1; maybe TRBD1 (6 bases). Trimming removed 1 base at V and 1 base at J, with 13 bases between. This CDR3 has 16 residues. The V gene's germline CDR1 is SGHVS and CDR2 FNYEAQ. CDR3 in amino acids: CASSLVSGQPNTEAFF. The CDR3, as DNA: TGTGCCAGCAGCTTAGTTTCAGGACAGCCGAACACTGAAGCTTTCTTT.

The chain couples TRBV5-1 to TRBJ1-5, with TRBD1 as a possible D gene (5 bases). This CDR3 contains 14 residues. Trimming took 2 bases from V and 0 from J, leaving 6 bases between them. Germline assignment: CDR1 SGHRS and CDR2 YFSETQ. CDR3 DNA sequence: TGCGCCAGCAGCTTAGGGGTTAGCAATCAGCCCCAGCATTTT. It codes for CASSLGVSNQPQHF.

The gene calls are TRBV21-1 and TRBJ1-5; the table's D call, TRBD1, was not checked against the DNA. TRBV21-1 has pseudogene status. This CDR3 comprises 15 residues. The DNA of the CDR3 is TGTGCCAGCAGCGTAGACAGGGTGCCCAATCAGCCCCAGCATTTT. It encodes CASSVDRVPNQPQHF.

V is TRBV12-3 or TRBV12-4 and J is TRBJ1-2, with unresolved D. Trimming left V 4 bases short and J 8 bases short, with 14 bases between. The CDR3 spans 13 residues. The DNA of the CDR3 is TGTGCCAGCAGTTCTCGAGGTACTTGGGGCTACACCTTC. Protein sequence: CASSSRGTWGYTF.

This rearrangement joins TRBV6-2 or TRBV6-3 to TRBJ1-2, with 7 bases identical to TRBD1. Germline lookup yields CDR1 MNHEY and CDR2 SVGEGT. V shed 0 bases, J shed 6 bases, and the junction held 13 bases outside the gene matches. The CDR3 is made up of 17 amino acids. CDR3 residues: CASSYSGQNQYNDGYTF. In DNA form, the CDR3 reads TGTGCCAGCAGTTACTCGGGACAGAATCAGTATAATGATGGCTACACCTTC.

The chain employs TRBV4-1 and TRBJ1-3, with TRBD1 identical over 7 bases. This CDR3 contains 15 residues. CDR1 MGHRA and CDR2 YSYEKL come from the germline V gene. The V gene end was trimmed by 4 bases and the J gene end by 8 bases; junction bases not matched to a gene: 11. CDR3 amino acids: CASSPDRVASDTIYF. In nucleotides, the CDR3 is TGCGCCAGCAGCCCAGACAGGGTGGCGTCGGACACCATATATTTT.

V gene TRBV5-1 combines with J gene TRBJ2-2; 7 nucleotides line up with TRBD2. V gave up 1 base and J gave up 0 bases; unmatched junction bases: 3. Looked up from germline, CDR1 is SGHRS and CDR2 is YFSETQ. The CDR3 loop spans 16 amino acids. CDR3 bases: TGCGCCAGCAGCTTGTTGGCGGGGGCGAACACCGGGGAGCTGTTTTTT. Translated: CASSLLAGANTGELFF.

Here the CDR3 DNA reads TGTGCCAGCAGCTTGGTACAGGGAGATGAGCAGTTCTTC. Protein: CASSLVQGDEQFF. The rearrangement uses TRBV5-4 and TRBJ2-1; a weak D match, TRBD1 (6 bases). The CDR3 extends over 13 amino acids. In germline, CDR1 is SGHNT, CDR2 YYREEE (reference sequence). Trimming removed 0 bases at V and 8 bases at J, with 9 bases between.

This clone has only one observation. The genes are TRBV18 and TRBJ2-7, with 10 bases matching TRBD2. Germline assignment: CDR1 KGHSH and CDR2 LQKENI. The CDR3 consists of 15 residues. V lost 5 bases, J lost 0 bases, and 4 bases stayed unmatched. CDR3 sequence reads: CASSTSGTSSYEQYF. CDR3 in DNA: TGTGCCAGCTCAACTAGCGGGACTAGCTCCTACGAGCAGTACTTC.

The chain uses TRBV7-2 and TRBJ2-3; 9 positions match TRBD2. The CDR3 consists of 16 residues. Germline CDR1 and CDR2: SGHTA and FQGNSA. With V trimmed by 5 bases and J by 4 bases, 10 bases remained unmatched. The CDR3 DNA reads TGTGCCAGCAGCGTGGTGGCGGGGGGGCGTGCAGATACGCAGTATTTT. Protein: CASSVVAGGRADTQYF. Variable domain in full (rest from reference TRBV7-2 and TRBJ2-3): GAGVSQSPSNKVTEKGKDVELRCDPISGHTALYWYRQSLGQGLEFLIYFQGNSAPDKSGLPSDRFSAERTGGSVSTLTIQRTQQEDSAVYLCASSVVAGGRADTQYFGPGTRLTVL.

This clone has a single count. The chain carries TRBV3-1 (or the pseudogene TRBV3-2) and TRBJ1-3, with no clear D. The CDR3 runs to 15 residues. In germline, CDR1 is LGHDT, CDR2 YNNKEL (reference sequence). With 0 bases removed from V and 3 bases from J, the gap between germline ends came to 9 bases. DNA of the CDR3: TGTGCCAGCAGCCAAGATCACTCGGTTGGAAACACCATATATTTT. The encoded protein is CASSQDHSVGNTIYF.

The chain is built from TRBV4-1 and TRBJ2-1, with TRBD1 as a possible D gene (6 bases). Trimming removed 2 bases at V and 12 bases at J, with 20 bases between. Per germline, CDR1 MGHRA and CDR2 YSYEKL. The CDR3 has 15 amino acids. The CDR3 sequence is CASSQQQIGQQGQFF. The CDR3 nucleotides read TGCGCCAGCAGCCAACAACAAATCGGACAGCAGGGGCAGTTCTTC.

The rearrangement joins TRBV9 to TRBJ1-1; a possible D gene is TRBD1 (5 bases). CDR1 and CDR2 (germline): SGDLS, YYNGEE. The V and J ends lost 1 base and 0 bases respectively, with 16 bases between them. CDR3 length: 17 residues. Written as DNA, the CDR3 is TGTGCCAGCAGCGTATCGATATCCGGACACATGAACACTGAAGCTTTCTTT. It yields the protein CASSVSISGHMNTEAFF.

In this sample, this clone turned up many times. The V call is TRBV5-5, the J call TRBJ1-5; D unresolved. Trimming stripped 4 bases from V and 0 bases from J, with 17 bases between. CDR3 length: 17 residues. The V gene's germline CDR1 is SGHKS and CDR2 YYEKEE (reference sequence). The CDR3 spells CASSPERRSYSNQPQHF. The CDR3 nucleotides read TGTGCCAGCAGCCCCGAACGTCGGAGTTATAGCAATCAGCCCCAGCATTTT.

The V gene is TRBV18, the J gene TRBJ1-3; TRBD1 aligns across 8 bases. Germline loops: CDR1 KGHSH, CDR2 LQKENI. The CDR3 runs to 15 residues. V lost 5 bases, J lost 2 bases, and 5 bases stayed unmatched. This CDR3 is CASSSGQGPGNTIYF. CDR3 nucleotides: TGTGCCAGCTCATCCGGACAGGGCCCTGGAAACACCATATATTTT.

V is TRBV19 and J is TRBJ1-1; weak D call: TRBD1 (5 bases). The CDR3 consists of 13 residues. Trimming removed 5 bases at V and 6 bases at J, with 13 bases between. CDR1 LNHDA and CDR2 SQIVND come from the germline V gene (reference sequence). CDR3 DNA: TGTGCCAGTAGTTGGGCAGGGTCCCCTGAAGCTTTCTTT. The encoded protein is CASSWAGSPEAFF.

J is TRBJ2-4 and V is TRBV18; a weak D match, TRBD1 (6 bases). The CDR3 length is 18 residues. The germline V gene encodes CDR1 KGHSH and CDR2 LQKENI. With 2 bases removed from V and 6 bases from J, the gap between germline ends came to 23 bases. The DNA for the CDR3 is TGTGCCAGCTCACCAGCGCGCGACAGGACCCACGGAAGAAACATTCAGTACTTC. Translating gives CASSPARDRTHGRNIQYF.

The V gene is TRBV30, the J gene TRBJ2-3; perhaps TRBD2 as D (6 bases). The CDR3 contains 13 residues. V shed 0 bases and J shed 4 bases, with 8 bases lying between them. Per germline, CDR1 GTSNPN and CDR2 SVGIG (reference sequence). The CDR3, as DNA: TGTGCCTGGAGTGTAGGGACTGCAGATACGCAGTATTTT. Its protein is CAWSVGTADTQYF.

Notes on this clone: The germline gene is not matched at one end of the junction; a read error may be the cause. The rearrangement uses TRBV12-3 or TRBV12-4 and TRBJ1-2; TRBD1 aligns across 8 bases. The CDR3 totals 12 residues. CDR3 loop: CASSDRDRPWVF. CDR3 bases: TGTGCCAGCAGTGACCGGGACAGGCCATGGGTATTC.

The chain recombines TRBV25-1 with TRBJ2-5; TRBD1 is a possible D gene (5 bases). The CDR3 extends over 14 amino acids. Between the trimmed V and J ends, which lost 1 base and 2 bases, there was a span of 8 bases. Germline V CDR1 and CDR2: MGHDK, SYGVNS. CDR3 amino acids: CASSESTGQETQYF. The CDR3 bases are TGTGCCAGCAGTGAATCTACAGGTCAAGAGACCCAGTACTTC.

This clone has just a few counts. CDR3 sequence reads: CASTPTAGAGTHNEQFF. CDR3 DNA: TGTGCCAGCACCCCCACGGCGGGGGCAGGGACCCACAATGAGCAGTTCTTC. The chain combines TRBV28 with TRBJ2-1; weak D call: TRBD2 (7 bases). V was cut by 7 bases and J by 5 bases, with 24 bases left in between. Per germline, CDR1 MDHEN and CDR2 SYDVKM. CDR3 length: 17 residues. Full variable domain (remainder filled in from reference TRBV28 and TRBJ2-1): DVKVTQSSRYLVKRTGEKVFLECVQDMDHENMFWYRQDPGLGLRLIYFSYDVKMKEKGDIPEGYSVSREKKERFSLILESASTNQTSMYLCASTPTAGAGTHNEQFFGPGTRLTVL.

V is TRBV7-2 and J is TRBJ1-3; 8 bases fit TRBD1. The CDR3 has 15 amino acids. Germline CDR1 is SGHTA and CDR2 is FQGNSA. Trimming took 5 bases from V and 3 from J; bases not matched to a gene: 6. CDR3 nucleotide sequence: TGTGCCAGCAGCGAGAGGACAGGGAATGGAAACACCATATATTTT. Its protein product is CASSERTGNGNTIYF.

The chain links TRBV6-1 to TRBJ2-5; 7 nucleotides align to TRBD1. With 2 bases clipped from V and 12 bases from J, the junction kept 12 bases outside the gene matches. The germline V gene has CDR1 MNHNS and CDR2 SASEGT. CDR3 length: 14 amino acids. CDR3 loop: CASSEPSAGGRKYF. CDR3 sequence (DNA): TGTGCCAGCAGTGAACCGTCGGCAGGGGGACGGAAGTACTTC.

The rearrangement uses TRBV2 and TRBJ2-3, with D uncertain. CDR1 and CDR2 from the germline V gene are SNHLY and FYNNEI. CDR3 length equals 14 residues. Deletions cut 5 bases from V and 3 bases from J, with 12 bases between. The CDR3 here is CASSTNGRTDTQYF. The CDR3 nucleotides are TGTGCCAGCAGTACAAATGGGCGTACAGATACGCAGTATTTT.

Turning to this clone: A read error may produce the germline difference seen at one junction end. This chain links TRBV5-1 with TRBJ2-5; the match to TRBD1 covers 8 bases. Germline V gene lookup returns CDR1 SGHRS and CDR2 YFSETQ. The CDR3 is 14 residues long. CDR3 DNA: TGCGCCAGCAGTTTGGGGACAGGAAAAGAGACCCAGTACTTC. The encoded protein is CASSLGTGKETQYF.